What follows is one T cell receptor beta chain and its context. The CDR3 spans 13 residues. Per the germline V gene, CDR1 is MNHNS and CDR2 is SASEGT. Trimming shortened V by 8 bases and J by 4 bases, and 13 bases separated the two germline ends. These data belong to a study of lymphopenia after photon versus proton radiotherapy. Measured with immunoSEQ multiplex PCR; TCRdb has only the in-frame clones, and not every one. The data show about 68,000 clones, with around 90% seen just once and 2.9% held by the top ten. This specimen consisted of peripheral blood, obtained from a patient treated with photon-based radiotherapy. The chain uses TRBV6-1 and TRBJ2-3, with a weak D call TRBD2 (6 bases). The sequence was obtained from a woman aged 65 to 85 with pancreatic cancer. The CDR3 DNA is TGTGCCAGCCGGGAGTTGTCACCAGATACGCAGTATTTT. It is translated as CASRELSPDTQYF.